The rows below give T cell receptor beta chains drawn from one sample of a study of patients and donors after allogeneic stem cell transplantation. A single record per CDR3 protein comes from TCRdb applying MiXCR to the RT-PCR reads. The data show approximately 210,000 distinct CDR3 sequences, more than 35% seen once. The sequenced sample was blood, either unsorted or a sorted T cell fraction (not recorded which). All receptors derive from a human donor who was either an allogeneic HSCT recipient or a stem cell or donor lymphocyte infusion donor (not recorded which). It is not recorded whose cells these are; they may come from a transplant donor. Each CDR3 is given with its conserved first and last residue. D genes are given only for firm matches. Rows give clone size only sometimes, using once, few, many, or a class for an expanded clone.

D,size,J,V,CDR3
NA,NA,TRBJ1-1,TRBV6-6,CASSSPLKSATEAFF
NA,NA,TRBJ1-4,TRBV7-9,CASSPTGSTNEKLFF
NA,NA,TRBJ1-1,TRBV7-9,CASSLSGAERIEAFF
TRBD1,few,TRBJ1-2,TRBV12-3/TRBV12-4,CASSQQPGQEDYGYTF
NA,NA,TRBJ2-1,TRBV20-1,CSGTPQRGNEQFF
NA,many,TRBJ1-2,TRBV12-3/TRBV12-4,CASRQGDGYTF
NA,NA,TRBJ1-1,TRBV20-1,CSARSGITEAFF
NA,few,TRBJ2-1,TRBV3-1,CASSIRESYNEQFF
NA,few,TRBJ2-7,TRBV4-1,CASSQDSGSGEQYF
TRBD2,few,TRBJ2-1,TRBV4-3,CASSQDPTSGNEQFF
NA,NA,TRBJ1-1,TRBV25-1,CASSAGPEAFF
NA,few,TRBJ1-3,TRBV3-1,CASSPLDSGNTIYF
TRBD1,NA,TRBJ1-2,TRBV7-2,CASSLSPGQGNGYTF
NA,few,TRBJ1-2,TRBV29-1,CSVERESLYGYTF
NA,NA,TRBJ2-1,TRBV28,CASSPTQTNEQFF
NA,NA,TRBJ2-7,TRBV3-1,CASSQDFWGTVDYEQYF
TRBD2,NA,TRBJ2-1,TRBV27,CASSPGTSGSFNEQFF
TRBD1,NA,TRBJ1-1,TRBV12-3/TRBV12-4,CASSQGGLKRTEAFF
NA,once,TRBJ2-1,TRBV20-1,CSARRDPRGDEQFF
NA,few,TRBJ2-1,TRBV28,CASQGGSYNEQFF
NA,NA,TRBJ2-3,TRBV20-1,CSARDLQASTDTQYF
TRBD2,NA,TRBJ2-1,TRBV6-6,CASSHGTSGVSYNEQFF
NA,once,TRBJ1-2,TRBV6-6,CASSSFDYGYTF
TRBD2,few,TRBJ2-3,TRBV5-1,CASSFPLAGVSDTQYF
NA,few,TRBJ2-2,TRBV29-1,CSGRDGDTGELFF
NA,once,TRBJ2-7,TRBV24-1,CATSGQGTKAYEQYF
NA,once,TRBJ1-2,TRBV10-3,CAISPSDSPYGYTF
TRBD2,once,TRBJ2-2,TRBV7-6,CASSPTLAGESQWALTGELFF
NA,NA,TRBJ2-1,TRBV4-3,CASSQDYGGNEQFF
NA,NA,TRBJ1-5,TRBV7-2,CASSLAGGGNQPQHF
NA,NA,TRBJ2-7,TRBV27,CASSSSGTLEQYF
NA,few,TRBJ1-2,TRBV30,CAWSVSQGYGYTF
NA,NA,TRBJ1-1,TRBV7-2,CASSLAGGKNTEAFF
TRBD1,NA,TRBJ1-1,TRBV19,CASLAGTANTEAFF
NA,NA,TRBJ1-1,TRBV5-1,CASFRDMNTEAFF
NA,NA,TRBJ2-3,TRBV4-2,CASSQDNPPPQYF
TRBD2,few,TRBJ2-3,TRBV12-3/TRBV12-4,CASSLGAGGADTQYF
NA,NA,TRBJ1-2,TRBV6-1,CASSSNGYTF
TRBD1,NA,TRBJ2-7,TRBV2,CASTEGDRVDEQYF
NA,few,TRBJ1-1,TRBV29-1,CSHRVNTEAFF
TRBD1,NA,TRBJ1-4,TRBV2,CASRDRTNEKLFF
TRBD1,NA,TRBJ1-3,TRBV7-2,CASSFRDSGNTIYF
NA,NA,TRBJ1-1,TRBV14,CASSQVGATNTEAFF
NA,NA,TRBJ2-1,TRBV7-7,CATTPGRGSYEQFF
TRBD1,NA,TRBJ1-1,TRBV15,CATSRKDRGRDEAFF
NA,many,TRBJ1-5,TRBV29-1,CSVGGSNQPQHF